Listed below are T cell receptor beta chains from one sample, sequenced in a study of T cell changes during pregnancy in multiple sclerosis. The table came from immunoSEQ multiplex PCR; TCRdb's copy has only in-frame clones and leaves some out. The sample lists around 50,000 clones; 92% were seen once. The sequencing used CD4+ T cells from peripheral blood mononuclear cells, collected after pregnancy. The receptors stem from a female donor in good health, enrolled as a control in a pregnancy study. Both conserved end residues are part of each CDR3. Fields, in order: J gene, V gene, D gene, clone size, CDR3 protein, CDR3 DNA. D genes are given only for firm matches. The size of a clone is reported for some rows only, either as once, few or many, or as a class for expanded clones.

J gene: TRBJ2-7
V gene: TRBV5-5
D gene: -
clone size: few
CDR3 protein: CASSFSYYEQYF
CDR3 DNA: TGTGCCAGCAGCTTCTCTTACTACGAGCAGTACTTC

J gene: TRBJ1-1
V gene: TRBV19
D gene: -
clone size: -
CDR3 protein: CASTRQVIYTEAFF
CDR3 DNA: TGTGCCAGTACCCGACAAGTCATATACACTGAAGCTTTCTTT

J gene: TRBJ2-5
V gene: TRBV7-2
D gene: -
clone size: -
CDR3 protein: CASSLAGAFGETQYF
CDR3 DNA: TGTGCCAGCAGCTTGGCGGGGGCCTTCGGAGAGACCCAGTACTTC

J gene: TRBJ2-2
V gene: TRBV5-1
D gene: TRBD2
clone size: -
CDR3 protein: CASSSTSGGPRTGELFF
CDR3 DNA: TGCGCCAGCAGTTCGACTAGCGGGGGACCTCGCACCGGGGAGCTGTTTTTT

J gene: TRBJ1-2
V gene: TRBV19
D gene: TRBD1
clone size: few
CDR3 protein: CASTPGQGHGYTF
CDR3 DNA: TGTGCCAGTACACCGGGACAGGGACATGGCTACACCTTC

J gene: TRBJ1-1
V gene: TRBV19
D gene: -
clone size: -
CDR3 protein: CASSVPPDTEAFF
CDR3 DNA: TGTGCCAGTAGTGTCCCGCCGGACACTGAAGCTTTCTTT

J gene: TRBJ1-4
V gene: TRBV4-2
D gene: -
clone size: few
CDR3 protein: CASSQVGLKLFF
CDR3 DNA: TGTGCCAGCAGCCAAGTTGGGCTGAAACTGTTTTTT

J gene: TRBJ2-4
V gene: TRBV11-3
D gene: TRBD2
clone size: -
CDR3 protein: CASSSGGEPGDIQYF
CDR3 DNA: TGTGCCAGCAGCTCGGGGGGGGAGCCGGGGGACATTCAGTACTTC

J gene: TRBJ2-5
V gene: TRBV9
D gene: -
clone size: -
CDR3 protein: CASSVAGLGETQYF
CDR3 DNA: TGTGCCAGCAGCGTAGCAGGGTTAGGAGAGACCCAGTACTTC

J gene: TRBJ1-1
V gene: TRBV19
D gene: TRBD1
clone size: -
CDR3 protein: CASSRDRAGTEAFF
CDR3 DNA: TGTGCCAGTAGTAGGGACAGGGCAGGCACTGAAGCTTTCTTT

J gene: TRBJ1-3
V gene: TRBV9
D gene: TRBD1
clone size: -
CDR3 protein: CASSANDRAGNTIYF
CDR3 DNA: TGTGCCAGCAGTGCGAATGACAGGGCTGGAAACACCATATATTTT

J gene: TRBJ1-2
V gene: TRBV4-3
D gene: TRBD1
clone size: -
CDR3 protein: CASSQETDRGQTRTVYTF
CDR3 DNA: TGCGCCAGCAGCCAAGAGACCGACAGGGGCCAAACCAGAACTGTCTACACCTTC

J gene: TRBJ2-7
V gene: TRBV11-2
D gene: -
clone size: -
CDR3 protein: CASSSSEVYEQYF
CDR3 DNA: TGTGCCAGCAGCTCCTCCGAGGTCTACGAGCAGTACTTC

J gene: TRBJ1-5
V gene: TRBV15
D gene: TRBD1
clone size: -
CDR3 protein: CATRPTGSNQPQHF
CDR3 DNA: TGTGCCACCAGACCGACAGGGTCCAATCAGCCCCAGCATTTT

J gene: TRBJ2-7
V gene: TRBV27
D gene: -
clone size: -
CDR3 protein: CASSQRGTEQYF
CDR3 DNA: TGTGCCAGCAGCCAAAGGGGGACCGAGCAGTACTTC

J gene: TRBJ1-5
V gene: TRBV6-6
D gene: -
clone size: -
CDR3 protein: CASRQGEQPQHF
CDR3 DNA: TGTGCCAGCAGACAGGGTGAACAGCCCCAGCATTTT

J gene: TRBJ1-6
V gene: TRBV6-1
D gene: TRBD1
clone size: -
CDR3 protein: CASSAGTGTPSYNSPLHF
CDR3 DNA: TGTGCCAGCAGTGCCGGGACAGGGACCCCCTCCTATAATTCACCCCTCCACTTT

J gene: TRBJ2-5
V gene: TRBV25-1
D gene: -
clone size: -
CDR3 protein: CASRTGQETQYF
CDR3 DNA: TGTGCCAGCAGGACAGGACAAGAGACCCAGTACTTC

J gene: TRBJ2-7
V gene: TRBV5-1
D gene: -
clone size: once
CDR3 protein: CASSLETGPRVYEQYF
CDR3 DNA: TGCGCCAGCAGCTTGGAGACCGGGCCGAGGGTCTACGAGCAGTACTTC

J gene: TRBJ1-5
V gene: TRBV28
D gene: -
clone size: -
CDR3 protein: CASSLGRAGTHRSYSNQPQHF
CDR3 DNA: TGTGCCAGCAGCCTCGGCCGGGCAGGGACACACCGGAGTTATAGCAATCAGCCCCAGCATTTT

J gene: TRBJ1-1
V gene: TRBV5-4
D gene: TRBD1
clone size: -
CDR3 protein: CASSLGSRDREAFF
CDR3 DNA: TGTGCCAGCAGCTTGGGGTCCCGGGACAGGGAAGCTTTCTTT

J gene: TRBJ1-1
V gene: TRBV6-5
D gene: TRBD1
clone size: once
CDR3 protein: CASSYTAHRGAFF
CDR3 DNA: TGTGCCAGCAGTTACACCGCCCACAGGGGAGCTTTCTTT

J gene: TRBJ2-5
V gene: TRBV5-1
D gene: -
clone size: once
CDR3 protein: CASSPFRGSGETQYF
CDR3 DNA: TGCGCCAGCAGCCCCTTTCGAGGATCAGGGGAGACCCAGTACTTC

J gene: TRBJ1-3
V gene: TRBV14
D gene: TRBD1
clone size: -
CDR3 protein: CASSRTQGWSGNTIYF
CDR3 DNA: TGTGCCAGCAGCCGTACACAGGGGTGGTCTGGAAACACCATATATTTT

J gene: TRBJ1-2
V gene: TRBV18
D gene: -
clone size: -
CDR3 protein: CASSSRTPYGYTF
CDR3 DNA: TGTGCCAGCTCTTCTAGGACACCTTATGGCTACACCTTC

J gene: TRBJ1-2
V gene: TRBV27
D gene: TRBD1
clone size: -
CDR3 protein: CASTPGGEGAGYGYTF
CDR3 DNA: TGTGCCAGCACCCCAGGAGGCGAGGGGGCAGGATATGGCTACACCTTC

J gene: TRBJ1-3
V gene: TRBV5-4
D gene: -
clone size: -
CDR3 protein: CASSSRSGTSGNTIYF
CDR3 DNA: TGTGCCAGCAGCTCCCGTTCGGGGACATCTGGAAACACCATATATTTT

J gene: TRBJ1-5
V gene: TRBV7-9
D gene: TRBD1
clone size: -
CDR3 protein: CASSATGTGVRGSQHF
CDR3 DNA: TGTGCCAGCAGCGCCACCGGGACAGGGGTCAGGGGATCCCAGCATTTT

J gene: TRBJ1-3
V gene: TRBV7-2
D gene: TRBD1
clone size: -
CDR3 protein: CASSVTGVGAGNTIYF
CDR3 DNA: TGTGCCAGCAGCGTGACAGGGGTTGGTGCTGGAAACACCATATATTTT

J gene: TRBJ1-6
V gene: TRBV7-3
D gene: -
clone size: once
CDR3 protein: CASSLDSNSPLHF
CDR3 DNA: TGTGCCAGCAGCTTAGACAGTAATTCACCCCTCCACTTT

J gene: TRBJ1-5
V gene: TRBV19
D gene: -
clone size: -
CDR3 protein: CASRTAGSDQPQHF
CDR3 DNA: TGTGCCAGTAGAACGGCAGGGTCAGATCAGCCCCAGCATTTT

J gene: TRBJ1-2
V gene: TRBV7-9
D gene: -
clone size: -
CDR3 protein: CASSLYGVAYGYTF
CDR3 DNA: TGTGCCAGCAGCTTATATGGAGTAGCCTATGGCTACACCTTC